The 18 T cell receptor beta chains reported below all come from one sample, sequenced in a study of blood T cells in healthy people across ages (dated by TCRdb to 2014 to 2015). The protocol used for the library was 5' RACE. The instrument was an Illumina HiSeq 2500. A second 7 to 11 cycle PCR used a sample-barcoded 5' primer and a J-beta primer mix. TCRdb trimmed public reads at Q25 via fastp, called clones via MiXCR and kept in-frame beta chains. Rows are combined by CDR3 protein, so each entry shows the most common genes and DNA. Present in this sample are around 1,600,000 distinct CDR3 sequences, roughly 43% of which were seen just once. The ten largest make up about 4% of the sample. The sample consisted of blood. These TCRs come from a woman aged 18 to 35 in good health.

CDR3 protein: CSAISSGGGYTQYF. The CDR3 bases are TGCAGTGCTATCTCTAGCGGGGGTGGTTATACGCAGTATTTT. V usage is TRBV20-1 and J usage is TRBJ2-3; 10 bases fit TRBD2. V trimming: 4 bases; J trimming: 7 bases; junction bases outside the gene matches: 8. The CDR3 runs to 14 residues. The V gene's germline CDR1 is DFQATT and CDR2 SNEGSKA (reference sequence).

The chain uses TRBV7-2 and TRBJ2-1, with no clear D. Trimming left V 1 base short and J 5 bases short, with 9 bases between. The CDR3 totals 14 residues. In germline, CDR1 is SGHTA, CDR2 FQGNSA. CDR3 amino acids: CASSLGRANNEQFF. CDR3 in DNA: TGTGCCAGCAGCTTAGGTCGGGCGAACAATGAGCAGTTCTTC.

The chain employs TRBV6-5 and TRBJ1-2; no definite D call. The germline V gene encodes CDR1 MNHEY and CDR2 SVGAGI. This CDR3 comprises 13 residues. V lost 6 bases to trimming and J lost 8 bases, with 16 bases between them. This chain's CDR3 is CASSARLNWGYTF. The CDR3, as DNA: TGTGCCAGCAGCGCCCGACTTAATTGGGGCTACACCTTC.

This clonotype was picked up a small number of times. The chain recombines TRBV6-5 with TRBJ2-5; 8 bases align to TRBD2. CDR1 and CDR2 from the germline V gene are MNHEY and SVGAGI. The CDR3 has 14 amino acids. J gave up 4 bases and V 5 bases, and 6 bases lay outside the gene matches. This CDR3 reads CASSAGLARETQYF. DNA for the CDR3: TGTGCCAGCAGTGCTGGACTAGCCCGAGAGACCCAGTACTTC.

This clonotype was picked up many times. The chain combines TRBV4-1 with TRBJ2-5; D is ambiguous. Germline V CDR1 and CDR2: MGHRA, YSYEKL. The CDR3 consists of 15 residues. V lost 0 bases, J lost 2 bases, and 10 bases lay in between. Here the CDR3 reads CASSQDRRFQETQYF. In nucleotides, the CDR3 is TGCGCCAGCAGCCAAGATCGCAGATTTCAAGAGACCCAGTACTTC.

This chain links TRBV7-9 with TRBJ2-1; 8 bases fit TRBD2. Germline trimming cut 6 bases from V and 8 bases from J; bases unmatched to any gene: 9. CDR1 SEHNR and CDR2 FQNEAQ come from the germline V gene (reference sequence). This CDR3 spans 14 amino acids. CDR3 loop: CASRQGLVSYEQFF. The DNA of the CDR3 is TGTGCCAGCAGACAGGGACTAGTGAGTTATGAGCAGTTCTTC.

This clonotype occurred a few times. This sequence joins TRBV29-1 and TRBJ2-7; D is tentatively TRBD1 or TRBD2 (5 bases each). CDR3 length: 13 residues. Germline CDR1 reads SQVTM; CDR2 reads ANQGSEA. V lost 7 bases and J 5 bases, leaving 18 bases between the germline ends. For the CDR3, the DNA is TGCAGCGCCGAGGGGCCAGGGCTCGACGAGCAGTACTTC. Translated: CSAEGPGLDEQYF.

This clonotype was recorded once. Sequence at one end of the junction differs from germline and may be a read error. The chain joins TRBV29-1 to TRBJ1-4; 7 nucleotides match TRBD1. The CDR3 has 13 amino acids. CDR1 and CDR2 from the germline V gene are SQVTM and ANQGSEA. CDR3 sequence (DNA): TGCAGCGTTTTAGGGACAGCTAATGAAAGACTGTTTTTT. As protein: CSVLGTANERLFF.

The chain couples TRBV29-1 to TRBJ1-5; D is uncertain. Trimming stripped 4 bases from V and 1 base from J, with 11 bases between. Germline V gene data show CDR1 as SQVTM and CDR2 as ANQGSEA. CDR3 length: 14 residues. CDR3 residues: CSVVAGESNQPQHF. CDR3 nucleotide sequence: TGCAGCGTTGTAGCCGGGGAGAGCAATCAGCCCCAGCATTTT.

This clonotype was counted only a few times. The chain carries TRBV24-1 and TRBJ1-2; unclear D gene. The V gene's germline CDR1 is KGHDR and CDR2 SFDVKD. V gave up 3 bases and J gave up 4 bases, with 5 bases separating them. CDR3 length equals 12 residues. CDR3 DNA: TGTGCCACCAGTGATGACCGCTATGGCTACACCTTC. Amino acids: CATSDDRYGYTF.

J is TRBJ2-1 and V is TRBV5-1; 7 nucleotides agree with TRBD2. Germline V gene sequence: CDR1 SGHRS, CDR2 YFSETQ. V lost 3 bases and J lost 8; bases outside the gene matches: 8. The CDR3 runs 14 residues. CDR3 coding DNA: TGCGCCAGCAGCTCAAGGGAGGGCCCCGATGAGCAGTTCTTC. This translates into CASSSREGPDEQFF.

This clonotype has just a few counts. The J gene is TRBJ2-3, the V gene TRBV9; 10 nucleotides match TRBD2. This CDR3 contains 16 residues. Unmatched junction bases numbered 10, after V lost 4 bases and J lost 5 bases. Germline-derived CDR1 and CDR2 are SGDLS and YYNGEE. For the CDR3, the DNA is TGTGCCAGCAGCACCCGCGGACTAGCGGCCCAAGATACGCAGTATTTT. Its translation is CASSTRGLAAQDTQYF.

V and J are TRBV5-1 and TRBJ2-4; 10 bases map to TRBD2. The end of the DNA fits TRBJ2-7 better, so the J call may be wrong. This CDR3 is built from 16 residues. From germline, CDR1 is SGHRS and CDR2 YFSETQ. As DNA, the CDR3 is TGCGCCAGCAGCCCCACCCCTCTAGCGGGAGACTACGAGCAGTACTTC. Encoded protein: CASSPTPLAGDYEQYF.

The chain links TRBV12-3 or TRBV12-4 to TRBJ2-4; TRBD2 matches 9 bases. The J call could be wrong; TRBJ2-7 is a better fit for the DNA end. This CDR3 is 15 amino acids long. The CDR3 is CASSLSSGAFYEQYF. The CDR3 DNA is TGTGCCAGCAGTTTGTCTAGCGGGGCCTTCTACGAGCAGTACTTC.

This chain connects TRBV6-1 to TRBJ2-3; TRBD1 matches at 10 bases. Germline assignment: CDR1 MNHNS and CDR2 SASEGT. This CDR3 comprises 15 residues. The V segment lost 7 bases and the J segment 5 bases; nucleotides outside the gene matches: 9. The CDR3 reads CASIPWTGGIDTQYF. The CDR3, as DNA: TGTGCCAGCATTCCTTGGACAGGGGGGATAGATACGCAGTATTTT.

This chain joins TRBV29-1 and TRBJ2-5, with 8 bases matching TRBD1. Germline trimming cut 1 base from V and 11 bases from J; bases unmatched to any gene: 15. The CDR3 consists of 15 residues. CDR1 is SQVTM, CDR2 ANQGSEA, per germline. The CDR3 DNA is TGCAGCGTTGAAGGAGGCGACAGGGGCTACAATGAGCAGTACTTC. Its translation: CSVEGGDRGYNEQYF.

The J gene is TRBJ1-5, the V gene TRBV7-2, with a possible D match to TRBD1 (5 bases). The CDR3 length is 14 residues. Germline lookup yields CDR1 SGHTA and CDR2 FQGNSA. V was cut by 1 base and J by 5 bases, with 9 bases left in between. The CDR3 region is CASSLVRGDQPQHF. The CDR3, as DNA: TGTGCCAGCAGCTTAGTCCGGGGCGATCAGCCCCAGCATTTT.

The chain carries TRBV27 and TRBJ2-7, with 15 bases identical to TRBD2. V lost 2 bases and J lost 4; bases outside the gene matches: 6. The CDR3 runs 17 residues. Germline CDR1 is MNHEY and CDR2 is SMNVEV (reference sequence). In DNA, the CDR3 is TGTGCCAGCAGTTTAGGTGGGACTAGCGGGGGGTTTTACGAGCAGTACTTC. Translated: CASSLGGTSGGFYEQYF.